The 12 T cell receptor beta chains reported below all come from one sample, sequenced in a study of CD8+ T cells in alopecia areata. RNA extraction and reverse transcription yielded cDNA as sequencing template. The data were produced by immunoSEQ multiplex PCR, yet TCRdb's version contains in-frame clones alone and is incomplete. The table shows around 150,000 clones, with 55% occurring only once. Material for sequencing was CD4+ T cells sorted from blood. These receptors originate from a human donor in good health.

The chain has TRBV5-1 and TRBJ2-3; tentatively, D is TRBD1 or TRBD2 (5 bases each). V was clipped by 3 bases and J by 4 bases, with 12 bases between them. The CDR3 has 14 residues. Germline CDR1 is SGHRS and CDR2 is YFSETQ. CDR3 in DNA: TGCGCCAGCAGCTACCGGGACGATGCAGATACGCAGTATTTT. Translated: CASSYRDDADTQYF. Together with reference TRBV5-1 and TRBJ2-3, the CDR3 gives the full variable domain: KAGVTQTPRYLIKTRGQQVTLSCSPISGHRSVSWYQQTPGQGLQFLFEYFSETQRNKGNFPGRFSGRQFSNSRSEMNVSTLELGDSALYLCASSYRDDADTQYFGPGTRLTVL.

A word on this clone: The sample holds other DNA sequences that translate to the same CDR3. This chain connects TRBV28 to TRBJ1-1; 7 bases match TRBD1. After removal of 5 bases from V and 1 base from J, the junction contained 4 bases not matched to a gene. The CDR3 runs to 14 residues. Germline assignment: CDR1 MDHEN and CDR2 SYDVKM. This chain's CDR3 is CASSPGTENTEAFF. CDR3 DNA sequence: TGTGCCAGCAGTCCCGGGACAGAGAACACTGAAGCTTTCTTT.

The chain couples TRBV30 to TRBJ2-7; 8 bases map to TRBD2. The length of the CDR3 is 13 residues. Germline-derived CDR1 and CDR2 are GTSNPN and SVGIG (reference sequence). V dropped 4 bases and J dropped 7; count of bases not matched to a gene: 9. The chain's CDR3 is CAWIKLAVEEQYF. The CDR3 nucleotides are TGTGCCTGGATAAAACTAGCGGTGGAGGAGCAGTACTTC.

The table lists this clone with many counts. The genes are TRBV18 and TRBJ1-2; 8 positions match TRBD1. J lost 7 bases, V lost 8 bases, and 9 bases had no gene match. CDR3 length equals 13 residues. CDR1 is KGHSH, CDR2 LQKENI, per germline. The CDR3 DNA sequence: TGTGCCAGCCATGAGACAGGGGACCGTGGCTACACCTTC. It yields the protein CASHETGDRGYTF.

The gene calls are TRBV7-2 and TRBJ1-1; no firm D call. The V end was cut by 5 bases, the J end by 0 bases, with 19 bases between. The V gene's germline CDR1 is SGHTA and CDR2 FQGNSA. The length of the CDR3 is 17 residues. CDR3 sequence reads: CASSLVGGFTMNTEAFF. CDR3 DNA sequence: TGTGCCAGCAGCCTCGTCGGCGGGTTCACCATGAACACTGAAGCTTTCTTT.

The chain has TRBV7-6 and TRBJ2-2; D is unclear. Trimming shortened V by 5 bases and J by 6 bases, and 7 bases separated the two germline ends. CDR1 and CDR2 from the germline V gene are SGHVS and FNYEAQ. This CDR3 contains 12 residues. The CDR3 here is CASSPGAGELFF. The DNA for the CDR3 is TGTGCCAGCAGCCCTGGCGCCGGGGAGCTGTTTTTT.

V and J are TRBV5-1 and TRBJ2-1; 7 bases are shared with TRBD1. The V and J ends lost 3 bases and 8 bases, in that order; junction bases with no gene match: 5. The germline V gene encodes CDR1 SGHRS and CDR2 YFSETQ. This CDR3 region has 13 residues. CDR3 sequence (DNA): TGCGCCAGCAGCTCGGACAGGAGCGATGAGCAGTTCTTC. Amino acid sequence: CASSSDRSDEQFF.

Only a few counts were recorded for this clone. This sequence joins TRBV6-5 and TRBJ2-2; D is possibly TRBD1 (6 bases). The V end was cut by 1 base, the J end by 3 bases, with 9 bases between. From germline, CDR1 is MNHEY and CDR2 SVGAGI. This CDR3 spans 15 amino acids. CDR3 sequence (DNA): TGTGCCAGCAGTTACTGGGGGCTGGACACCGGGGAGCTGTTTTTT. Encoded protein: CASSYWGLDTGELFF.

This clone turned up a few times. For the CDR3, the DNA is TGCGCCAGCAGCCCGCGGGGACAGGGCGGCACTGAAGCTTTCTTT. This gives the protein CASSPRGQGGTEAFF. This chain links TRBV5-1 with TRBJ1-1, with 9 positions matching TRBD1. The V gene end was trimmed by 4 bases and the J gene end by 4 bases; junction bases not matched to a gene: 8. The length of the CDR3 is 15 residues. Germline loops: CDR1 SGHRS, CDR2 YFSETQ. Full variable domain (missing parts from reference TRBV5-1 and TRBJ1-1): KAGVTQTPRYLIKTRGQQVTLSCSPISGHRSVSWYQQTPGQGLQFLFEYFSETQRNKGNFPGRFSGRQFSNSRSEMNVSTLELGDSALYLCASSPRGQGGTEAFFGQGTRLTVV.

This clone was counted between two and nine times. The rearrangement uses TRBV29-1 and TRBJ2-7, with D hard to call. CDR1 SQVTM and CDR2 ANQGSEA come from the germline V gene. The CDR3 has 12 residues. Trimming pared 2 bases from V and 5 bases from J, leaving 10 bases between. The CDR3 DNA reads TGCAGCGTTGAACGTCCTAGGGACGAGCAGTACTTC. This translates into CSVERPRDEQYF.

The chain has TRBV7-9 and TRBJ2-3; D remains ambiguous. Trimming shortened V by 5 bases and J by 6 bases, and 21 bases separated the two germline ends. The CDR3 is made up of 16 amino acids. CDR1 is SEHNR and CDR2 is FQNEAQ in the germline V gene (reference sequence). Here the CDR3 DNA reads TGTGCCAGCAGCCCCCTGGGGTCCCTTCTCTATGATACGCAGTATTTT. It encodes CASSPLGSLLYDTQYF.

The V call is TRBV19, the J call TRBJ2-7, with TRBD2 as a possible D gene (6 bases). The CDR3 is made up of 13 amino acids. Trimming stripped 2 bases from V and 4 bases from J, with 9 bases between. CDR1 and CDR2 from the germline V gene are LNHDA and SQIVND (reference sequence). Written as DNA, the CDR3 is TGTGCCAGTAGTATACTCAGCGGGTACGAGCAGTACTTC. This encodes CASSILSGYEQYF. Drawing the rest from reference TRBV19 and TRBJ2-7, the complete variable domain is DGGITQSPKYLFRKEGQNVTLSCEQNLNHDAMYWYRQDPGQGLRLIYYSQIVNDFQKGDIAEGYSVSREKKESFPLTVTSAQKNPTAFYLCASSILSGYEQYFGPGTRLTVT.